This record looks at one T cell receptor beta chain sequence and its context. Its cognate antigen is unknown. Coverage ceases 3 residues before the CDR3 finishes, and the germline J gene fills in the end. The data were taken from a study of T cell clonality in common variable immunodeficiency. Study-level findings and limits: Shared TCRbeta clones were fewer between CVID subjects than controls. Reportedly, TCR beta sequences from common variable immunodeficiency showed fewer deletions and N-nucleotide insertions.

Reduced serum IgG, IgA and/or IgM plus specific antibody deficiency defined CVID. The table came from immunoSEQ multiplex PCR; TCRdb's copy has only in-frame clones and leaves some out. This sample shows approximately 28,000 clones and no singletons; 3.2% rests with the ten largest. The CDR3 sequence is 16 residues long. The germline CDR1 and CDR2 sequences are DFQATT and SNEGSKA (reference sequence). V lost 5 bases to trimming and J lost 1 base; unmatched junction nucleotides: 8. The receptor's source is a human donor with common variable immunodeficiency. This rearrangement joins TRBV20-1 to TRBJ2-1, with 10 bases aligning to TRBD2. The specimen was peripheral blood mononuclear cells. CDR3 in amino acids: CSADLAGVGSYNEQFF. The part of the CDR3 DNA that was read is TGCAGTGCTGACCTAGCGGGAGTGGGGTCCTACAATGAG.